The next 20 T cell receptor beta chains were all read from a single sample in a study of T-cell reconstitution after alpha-beta-depleted transplantation in children. It was with unique molecular identifiers that the TCRbeta library was prepared. One entry per CDR3 protein, called by TCRdb with MiXCR from the PCR reads. The data show approximately 290,000 distinct CDR3 sequences, 11% seen once. The starting material was peripheral blood, obtained 180 days after TCRalphabeta/CD19-depleted stem cell transplant. The source of these receptors is a male patient aged 2 to 10 who had a stem cell transplant for chronic granulomatous disease, so the T cells may come from the graft donor.

V is TRBV4-3 and J is TRBJ2-5; D not certain. V gave up 0 bases and J gave up 5 bases, with 10 bases separating them. Germline values: CDR1 LGHNA, CDR2 YSLEER. CDR3 size: 14 residues. The CDR3 loop reads CASSQDLVAETQYF. The CDR3 DNA is TGCGCCAGCAGCCAAGATTTAGTAGCTGAGACCCAGTACTTC.

This sequence joins TRBV12-5 and TRBJ2-3; 9 bases are a match to TRBD1. The CDR3 totals 20 residues. Germline lookup yields CDR1 LGHNT and CDR2 FRNRAP. J was trimmed by 5 bases and V by 2 bases; bases with no gene match: 20. CDR3 region: CASGLRAHSRDREDIDTQYF. The DNA for the CDR3 is TGTGCTAGTGGTTTGCGAGCGCATTCCCGGGACAGGGAGGATATAGATACGCAGTATTTT.

This clonotype was seen at least ten times. The chain combines TRBV6-5 with TRBJ2-5, with 13 bases aligning to TRBD2. V shed 5 bases, J shed 3 bases, and the junction held 6 bases outside the gene matches. CDR1 is MNHEY, CDR2 SVGAGI, per germline. This CDR3 has 16 amino acids. CDR3 nucleotide sequence: TGTGCCAGCAGTCGGCGGACTAGCGGGAGAAAAGAGACCCAGTACTTC. It yields the protein CASSRRTSGRKETQYF.

This clonotype was seen repeatedly, ten times or more. J is TRBJ2-3 and V is TRBV29-1; no clear D. Germline lookup yields CDR1 SQVTM and CDR2 ANQGSEA. The CDR3 has 14 residues. V lost 7 bases to trimming and J lost 2 bases, with 16 bases between them. As DNA, the CDR3 is TGCAGCGCCGCAAAGAGCCCCCCCACAGATACGCAGTATTTT. This translates into CSAAKSPPTDTQYF.

This clonotype was seen only once. With a much larger clone just one base away, this may be a read error. The V and J genes are TRBV12-3 or TRBV12-4 and TRBJ2-7; the D is unclear. The CDR3 has 13 residues. CDR3 bases: TGTGCCAGCAGTTTCGACACCTCCTACGAGCAGCACTTC. Translation gives CASSFDTSYEQHF.

This clonotype was seen repeatedly, ten times or more. The genes are TRBV7-3 and TRBJ2-1; D is uncertain. This CDR3 spans 13 amino acids. CDR1 and CDR2 (germline): SGHTA, FQGTGA. The V gene lost 4 bases and the J gene lost 6 bases, with 10 bases spanning the gap. The CDR3 bases are TGTGCCAGCAGCTCAGGCGAGCTCAATGAGCAGTTCTTC. It yields the protein CASSSGELNEQFF.

The V and J genes are TRBV12-3 or TRBV12-4 and TRBJ2-7; no clear D. The V and J ends lost 6 bases and 2 bases respectively, with 11 bases between them. This CDR3 has 13 residues. CDR3 nucleotide sequence: TGTGCCAGCAGCTACAGTTTACCCTACGAGCAGTACTTC. Residues: CASSYSLPYEQYF.

This clonotype showed up many times. V gene TRBV29-1 combines with J gene TRBJ2-2; the D is unclear. This CDR3 is 12 amino acids long. CDR1 SQVTM and CDR2 ANQGSEA come from the germline V gene. The V and J ends lost 4 bases and 3 bases respectively, with 6 bases between them. The DNA of the CDR3 is TGCAGCGTTGGACCGCACACCGGGGAGCTGTTTTTT. It codes for CSVGPHTGELFF.

With regard to this clonotype: A much larger clone is a single base away; this may be a read error. The V gene is TRBV6-5, the J gene TRBJ1-2; D remains ambiguous. The CDR3 length is 13 residues. The germline V gene has CDR1 MNHEY and CDR2 SVGAGI. CDR3 nucleotide sequence: TGTGCCAGCAGTTACAACACGGGGAATGGCTACTCCTTC. Its protein is CASSYNTGNGYSF.

The chain carries TRBV4-1 and TRBJ1-6, with 10 bases that match TRBD1. The germline gives CDR1 MGHRA, CDR2 YSYEKL. V was pared by 1 base and J by 0 bases, with 6 bases of the junction left unmatched. The CDR3 loop spans 19 amino acids. The CDR3 here is CASSQVGTGASSYNSPLHF. CDR3 nucleotides: TGCGCCAGCAGCCAAGTTGGGACAGGGGCGAGCTCCTATAATTCACCCCTCCACTTT.

This clonotype was observed at least ten times. The J gene is TRBJ2-7, the V gene TRBV4-1; D perhaps matches TRBD1 (6 bases). This CDR3 comprises 15 residues. Germline lookup yields CDR1 MGHRA and CDR2 YSYEKL. Deletions cut 1 base from V and 3 bases from J, with 13 bases between. CDR3 DNA: TGCGCCAGCAGCCAAGTACAGGGAGCGATCTACGAGCAGTACTTC. Protein: CASSQVQGAIYEQYF.

This clonotype has ten or more counts. V usage is TRBV7-9 and J usage is TRBJ1-2; tentative D call: TRBD1 (5 bases). V dropped 5 bases and J dropped 6 bases, with 22 bases sitting between them. Germline CDR1 SEHNR, CDR2 FQNEAQ (reference sequence). This CDR3 comprises 16 residues. CDR3 bases: TGTGCCAGCAGCGTTATCCGCTCGACCAGGGTCGATGGCTACACCTTC. The encoded protein is CASSVIRSTRVDGYTF.

Many counts were recorded for this clonotype. This sequence joins TRBV5-1 and TRBJ2-1; D ambiguous. This CDR3 contains 11 residues. The V end lost 4 bases, the J end lost 7 bases, and 6 bases lay between the germline ends. Germline V gives CDR1 SGHRS, CDR2 YFSETQ. In nucleotides, the CDR3 is TGCGCCAGCAGCCTCACTAATGAGCAGTTCTTC. It yields the protein CASSLTNEQFF.

This clonotype was seen only a few times. V and J are TRBV19 and TRBJ2-2; TRBD2 agrees at 11 bases. Germline assignment: CDR1 LNHDA and CDR2 SQIVND (reference sequence). V shed 3 bases, J shed 4 bases, and the junction held 7 bases outside the gene matches. This CDR3 has 17 amino acids. The DNA for the CDR3 is TGTGCCAGTAGTATGGGTAGCGGGGGGGCCCGCACCGGGGAGCTGTTTTTT. Translated: CASSMGSGGARTGELFF.

This clonotype was seen repeatedly, ten times or more. V usage is TRBV12-3 or TRBV12-4 and J usage is TRBJ2-3, with 7 nucleotides matching TRBD1. The CDR3 length is 13 residues. The ends lost 6 bases at V and 8 bases at J; junction bases unmatched: 8. CDR3 sequence (DNA): TGTGCCAGCAGCGACAGGGACGGGGCTACGCAGTATTTT. Its translation: CASSDRDGATQYF.

This clonotype showed up many times. The V gene is TRBV13, the J gene TRBJ2-7, with 10 bases matching TRBD2. The CDR3 extends over 15 amino acids. The V gene's germline CDR1 is PRHDT and CDR2 FYEKMQ (reference sequence). J was trimmed by 7 bases and V by 5 bases; bases with no gene match: 11. The CDR3 region is CASSLSGRAPREQYF. The CDR3 DNA sequence: TGTGCCAGCAGCCTAAGCGGGAGGGCCCCGAGGGAGCAGTACTTC.

This clonotype was recorded at least ten times. V usage is TRBV12-3 or TRBV12-4 and J usage is TRBJ2-1; TRBD2 matches at 10 bases. CDR3 length: 12 amino acids. Trimming removed 6 bases from V and 12 bases from J; junction bases left unmatched: 5. As DNA, the CDR3 is TGTGCCAGCAGCCTACTAGCGGGAAGGCAGTTCTTC. Its protein is CASSLLAGRQFF.

The sample holds a few counts of this clonotype. The chain combines TRBV7-8 with TRBJ2-7; perhaps TRBD1 as D (6 bases). This CDR3 contains 13 residues. Germline V gives CDR1 SGHVS, CDR2 FQNEAQ. Trimming stripped 6 bases from V and 3 bases from J, with 12 bases between. CDR3 nucleotides: TGTGCCAGCAGGTACGAGGGGGACTACGAGCAGTACTTC. Translation: CASRYEGDYEQYF.

This clonotype was counted between two and nine times. This sequence joins TRBV2 and TRBJ2-4; 8 positions match TRBD2. V was clipped by 5 bases and J by 8 bases; unmatched bases: 8. CDR1 is SNHLY, CDR2 FYNNEI, per germline. This CDR3 has 14 residues. Here the CDR3 DNA reads TGTGCCAGCAGTCTTGGGACTAGTCAGGACATTCAGTACTTC. Residues: CASSLGTSQDIQYF.

This clonotype was counted at least ten times. This chain links TRBV12-3 or TRBV12-4 with TRBJ2-1, with D possibly matching TRBD1 (6 bases). V was cut by 3 bases and J by 4 bases, with 10 bases left in between. CDR3 length: 14 residues. CDR3 in DNA: TGTGCCAGCAGTTTTGGGACAAATTACAATGAGCAGTTCTTC. It yields the protein CASSFGTNYNEQFF.